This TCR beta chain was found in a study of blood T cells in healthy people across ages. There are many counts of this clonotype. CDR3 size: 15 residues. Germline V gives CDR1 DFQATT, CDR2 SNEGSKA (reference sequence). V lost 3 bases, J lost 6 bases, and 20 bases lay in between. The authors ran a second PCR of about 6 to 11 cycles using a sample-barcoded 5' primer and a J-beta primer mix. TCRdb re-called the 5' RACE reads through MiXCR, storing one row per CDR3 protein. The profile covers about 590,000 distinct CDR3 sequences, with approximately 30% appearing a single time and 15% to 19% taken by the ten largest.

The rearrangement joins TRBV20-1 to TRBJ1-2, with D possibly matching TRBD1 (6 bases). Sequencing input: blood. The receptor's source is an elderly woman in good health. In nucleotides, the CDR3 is TGCAGTGCTAGTAGGGGGGCAGGCCGGTCTGATGGCTACACCTTC. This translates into CSASRGAGRSDGYTF.